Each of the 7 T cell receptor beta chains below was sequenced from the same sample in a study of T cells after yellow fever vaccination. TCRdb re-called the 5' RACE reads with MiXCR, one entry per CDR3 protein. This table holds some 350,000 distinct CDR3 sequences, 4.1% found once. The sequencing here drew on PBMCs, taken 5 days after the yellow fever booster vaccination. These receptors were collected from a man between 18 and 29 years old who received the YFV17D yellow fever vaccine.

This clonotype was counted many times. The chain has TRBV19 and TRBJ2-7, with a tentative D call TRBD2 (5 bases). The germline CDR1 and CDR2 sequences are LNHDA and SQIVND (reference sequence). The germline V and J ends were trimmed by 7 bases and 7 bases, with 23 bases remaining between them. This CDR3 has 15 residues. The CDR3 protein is CASKREGLRSGEQYV. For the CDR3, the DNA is TGTGCCAGTAAGAGGGAAGGCCTTCGATCGGGGGAGCAGTACGTC.

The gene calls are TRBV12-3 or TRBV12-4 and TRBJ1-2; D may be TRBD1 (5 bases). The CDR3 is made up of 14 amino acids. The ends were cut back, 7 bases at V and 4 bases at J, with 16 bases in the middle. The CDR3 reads CASTQGRAFYGYTF. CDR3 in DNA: TGTGCCAGCACCCAGGGTCGGGCCTTCTATGGCTACACCTTC.

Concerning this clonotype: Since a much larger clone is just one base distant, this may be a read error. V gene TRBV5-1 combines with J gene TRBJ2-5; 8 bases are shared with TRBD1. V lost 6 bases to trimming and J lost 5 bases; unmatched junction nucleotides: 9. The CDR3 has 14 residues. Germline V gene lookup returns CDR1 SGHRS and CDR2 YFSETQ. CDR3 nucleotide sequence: TGCGCCAGCAACGTCGGACAGGGAGCGGAGACCCAGTACTTC. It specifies CASNVGQGAETQYF.

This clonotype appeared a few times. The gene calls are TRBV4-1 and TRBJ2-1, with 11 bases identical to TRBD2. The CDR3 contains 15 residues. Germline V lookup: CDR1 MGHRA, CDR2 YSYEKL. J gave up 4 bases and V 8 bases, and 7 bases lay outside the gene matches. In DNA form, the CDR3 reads TGCGCCAGCGTCCCCCTAGCGGGGGGTTACAATGAGCAGTTCTTC. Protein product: CASVPLAGGYNEQFF.

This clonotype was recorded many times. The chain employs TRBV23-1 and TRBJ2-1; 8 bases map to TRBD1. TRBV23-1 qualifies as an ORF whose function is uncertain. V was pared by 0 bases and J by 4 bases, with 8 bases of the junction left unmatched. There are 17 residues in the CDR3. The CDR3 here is CASSQSSEDRAYNEQFF. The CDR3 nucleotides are TGCGCCAGCAGTCAATCGTCGGAGGACAGGGCTTACAATGAGCAGTTCTTC.

As DNA, the CDR3 is TGCGCCAGCAGCTTGGTGGCCCTGGCAGATACGCAGTATTTT. This translates into CASSLVALADTQYF. The rearrangement uses TRBV5-1 and TRBJ2-3; D is uncertain. There are 14 residues in the CDR3. V dropped 0 bases and J dropped 4 bases, with 9 bases sitting between them. Looked up from germline, CDR1 is SGHRS and CDR2 is YFSETQ.

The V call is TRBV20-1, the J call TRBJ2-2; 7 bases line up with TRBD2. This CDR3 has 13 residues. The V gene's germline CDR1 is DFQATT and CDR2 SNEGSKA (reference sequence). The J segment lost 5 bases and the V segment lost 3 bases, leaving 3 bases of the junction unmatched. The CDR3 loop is CSASGGLTGELFF. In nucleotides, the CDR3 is TGCAGTGCTAGCGGGGGGTTAACCGGGGAGCTGTTTTTT.